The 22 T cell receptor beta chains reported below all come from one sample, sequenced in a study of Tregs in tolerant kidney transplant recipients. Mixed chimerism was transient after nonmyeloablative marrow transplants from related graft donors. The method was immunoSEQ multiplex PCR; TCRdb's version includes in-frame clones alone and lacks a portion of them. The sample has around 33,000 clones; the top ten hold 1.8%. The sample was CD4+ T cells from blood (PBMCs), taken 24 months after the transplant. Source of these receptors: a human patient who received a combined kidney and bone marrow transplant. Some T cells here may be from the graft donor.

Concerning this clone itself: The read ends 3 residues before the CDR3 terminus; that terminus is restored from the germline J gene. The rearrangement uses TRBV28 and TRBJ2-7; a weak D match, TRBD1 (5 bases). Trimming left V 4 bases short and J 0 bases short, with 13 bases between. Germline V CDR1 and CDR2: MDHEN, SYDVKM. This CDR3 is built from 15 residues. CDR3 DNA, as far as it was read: TGTGCCAGCAGTTCTCAGCAGGGCTACTCCTACGAG. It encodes CASSSQQGYSYE. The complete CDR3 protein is CASSSQQGYSYEQYF.

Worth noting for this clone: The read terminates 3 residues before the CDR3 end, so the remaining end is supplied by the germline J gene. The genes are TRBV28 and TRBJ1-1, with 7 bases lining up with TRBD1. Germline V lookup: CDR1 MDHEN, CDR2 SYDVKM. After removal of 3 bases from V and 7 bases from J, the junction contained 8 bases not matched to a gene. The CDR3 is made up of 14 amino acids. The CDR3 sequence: CASSLTTGANEAFF. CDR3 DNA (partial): TGTGCCAGCAGTTTGACAACAGGGGCGAATGAA.

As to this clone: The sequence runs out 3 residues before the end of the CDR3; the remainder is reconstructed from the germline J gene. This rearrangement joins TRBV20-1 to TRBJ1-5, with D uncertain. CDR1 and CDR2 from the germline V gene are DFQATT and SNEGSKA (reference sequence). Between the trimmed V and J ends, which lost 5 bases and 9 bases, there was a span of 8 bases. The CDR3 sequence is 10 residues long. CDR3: CSALPRPQHF. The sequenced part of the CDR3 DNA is TGCAGTGCTCTTCCGCGGCCC.

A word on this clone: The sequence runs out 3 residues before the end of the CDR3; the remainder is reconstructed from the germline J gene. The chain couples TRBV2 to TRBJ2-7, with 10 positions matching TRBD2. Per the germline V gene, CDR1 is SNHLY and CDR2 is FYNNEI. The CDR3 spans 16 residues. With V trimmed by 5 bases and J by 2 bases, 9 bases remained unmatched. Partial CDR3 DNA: TGTGCCAGCAGTACCCTAGCGGGAGAGGGGACCTACGAG. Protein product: CASSTLAGEGTYE. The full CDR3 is CASSTLAGEGTYEQYF.

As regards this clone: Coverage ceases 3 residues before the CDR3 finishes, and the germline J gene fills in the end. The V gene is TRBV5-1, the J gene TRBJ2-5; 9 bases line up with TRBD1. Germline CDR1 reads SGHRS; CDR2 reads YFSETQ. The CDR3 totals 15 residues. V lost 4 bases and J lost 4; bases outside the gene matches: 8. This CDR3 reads CASSIQGAAPETQYF. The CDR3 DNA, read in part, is TGCGCCAGCAGCATACAGGGGGCGGCCCCAGAGACC.

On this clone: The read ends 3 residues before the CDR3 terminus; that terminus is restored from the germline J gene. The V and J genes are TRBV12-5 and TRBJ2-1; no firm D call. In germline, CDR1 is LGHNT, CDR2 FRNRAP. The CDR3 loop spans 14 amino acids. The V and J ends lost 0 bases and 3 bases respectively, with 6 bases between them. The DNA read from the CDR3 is TGTGCTAGTGGTTTGGTACCTAACTACAATGAG. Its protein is CASGLVPNYNE. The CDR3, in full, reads CASGLVPNYNEQFF.

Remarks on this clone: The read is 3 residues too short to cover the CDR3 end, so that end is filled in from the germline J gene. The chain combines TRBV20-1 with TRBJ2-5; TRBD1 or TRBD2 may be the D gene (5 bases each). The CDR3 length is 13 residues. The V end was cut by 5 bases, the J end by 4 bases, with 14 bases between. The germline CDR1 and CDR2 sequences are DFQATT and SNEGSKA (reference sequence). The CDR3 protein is CSAQGERGETQYF. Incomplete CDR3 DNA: TGCAGTGCTCAAGGAGAGAGGGGAGAGACC.

CDR3 residues: CASSLKPRHEQYF. CDR3 DNA (partial): TGTGCCAGCAGCTTAAAACCTAGGCACGAG. The chain uses TRBV7-3 and TRBJ2-7, with D hard to call. The read is 3 residues too short to cover the CDR3 end, so that end is filled in from the germline J gene. The CDR3 runs to 13 residues. The germline V gene has CDR1 SGHTA and CDR2 FQGTGA. Between the trimmed V and J ends, which lost 1 base and 5 bases, there was a span of 9 bases.

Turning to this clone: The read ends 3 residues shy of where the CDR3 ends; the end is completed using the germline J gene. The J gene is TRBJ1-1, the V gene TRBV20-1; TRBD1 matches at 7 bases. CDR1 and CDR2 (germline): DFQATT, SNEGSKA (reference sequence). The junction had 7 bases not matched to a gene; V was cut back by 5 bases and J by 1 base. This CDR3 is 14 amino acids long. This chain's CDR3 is CSAYTGVGNTEAFF. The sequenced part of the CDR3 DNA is TGCAGTGCTTATACAGGGGTGGGGAACACTGAA.

The part of the CDR3 DNA that was read is TGTGCCAGCAGCGACCGGACAGGGGGCTACGAG. Its protein is CASSDRTGGYE. The whole CDR3 protein reads CASSDRTGGYEQYF. This chain connects TRBV7-2 to TRBJ2-7, with 10 nucleotides matching TRBD1. The read finishes 3 residues shy of the CDR3 end, and the germline J gene is used to complete it. Germline values: CDR1 SGHTA, CDR2 FQGNSA. CDR3 length equals 14 residues. The trim removed 5 bases at V and 3 bases at J, leaving 4 bases unmatched.

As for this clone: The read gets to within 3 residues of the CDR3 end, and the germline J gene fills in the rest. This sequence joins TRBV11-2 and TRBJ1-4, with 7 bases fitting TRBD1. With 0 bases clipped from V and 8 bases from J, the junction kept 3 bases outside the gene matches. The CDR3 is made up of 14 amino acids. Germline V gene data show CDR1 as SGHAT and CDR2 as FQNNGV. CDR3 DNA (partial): TGTGCCAGCAGCTTAGAACAGGGGTGGGAAAAA. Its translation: CASSLEQGWEK. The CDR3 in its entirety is CASSLEQGWEKLFF. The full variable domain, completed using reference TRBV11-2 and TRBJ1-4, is EAGVAQSPRYKIIEKRQSVAFWCNPISGHATLYWYQQILGQGPKLLIQFQNNGVVDDSQLPKDRFSAERLKGVDSTLKIQPAKLEDSAVYLCASSLEQGWEKLFFGSGTQLSVL.

The DNA read from the CDR3 is TGTGCCAGCAGCTGGGGACTAGCGGAGTCTGGCGAG. Protein product: CASSWGLAESGE. The CDR3, in full, reads CASSWGLAESGEQYF. The chain combines TRBV5-4 with TRBJ2-7; 11 bases fit TRBD2. The missing CDR3 end, 3 residues past where the read stops, is filled in from the germline J gene. The junction had 8 bases not matched to a gene; V was cut back by 3 bases and J by 6 bases. There are 15 residues in the CDR3. The germline V gene encodes CDR1 SGHNT and CDR2 YYREEE (reference sequence).

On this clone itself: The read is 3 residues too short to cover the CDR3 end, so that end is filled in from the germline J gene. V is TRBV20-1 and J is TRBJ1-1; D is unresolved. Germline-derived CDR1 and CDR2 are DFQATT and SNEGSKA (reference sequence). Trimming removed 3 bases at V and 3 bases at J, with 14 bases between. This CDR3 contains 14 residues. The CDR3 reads CSARAGSGDTEAFF. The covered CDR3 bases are TGCAGTGCTAGGGCGGGCTCTGGGGACACTGAA.

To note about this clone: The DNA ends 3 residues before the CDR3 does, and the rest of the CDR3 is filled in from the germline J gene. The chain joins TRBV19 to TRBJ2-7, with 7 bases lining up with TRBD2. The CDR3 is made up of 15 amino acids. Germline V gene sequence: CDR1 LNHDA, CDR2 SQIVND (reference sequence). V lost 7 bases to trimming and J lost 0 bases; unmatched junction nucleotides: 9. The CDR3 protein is CASTPTSASSYEQYF. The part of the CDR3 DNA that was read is TGTGCCAGTACCCCTACTAGCGCCAGCTCCTACGAG.

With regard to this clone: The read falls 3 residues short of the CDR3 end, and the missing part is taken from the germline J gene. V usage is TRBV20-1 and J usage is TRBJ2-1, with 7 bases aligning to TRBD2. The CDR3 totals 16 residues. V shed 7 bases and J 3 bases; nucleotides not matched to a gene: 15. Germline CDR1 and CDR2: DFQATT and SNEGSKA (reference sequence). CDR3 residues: CSVIPLMGDYYNEQFF. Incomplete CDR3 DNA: TGCAGTGTCATCCCCCTCATGGGGGACTACTACAATGAG.

The DNA read from the CDR3 is TGTGCCAGCAGCACCGTAGGGACAGACATT. Translation gives CASSTVGTDI. The entire CDR3 is CASSTVGTDIQYF. The J gene is TRBJ2-4, the V gene TRBV7-9; TRBD1 agrees at 7 bases. The read terminates 3 residues ahead of where the CDR3 ends, so the germline J gene completes it. Losses at the gene ends were 5 bases for V and 8 bases for J; bases not matched to a gene: 6. The CDR3 consists of 13 residues. Germline CDR1 SEHNR, CDR2 FQNEAQ (reference sequence).

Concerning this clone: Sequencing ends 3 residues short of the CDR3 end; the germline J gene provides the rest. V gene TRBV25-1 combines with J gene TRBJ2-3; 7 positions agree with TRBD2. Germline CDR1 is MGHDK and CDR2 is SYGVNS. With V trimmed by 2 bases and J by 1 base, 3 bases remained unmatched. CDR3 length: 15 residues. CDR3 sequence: CASSEGLAGTDTQYF. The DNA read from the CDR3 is TGTGCCAGCAGTGAAGGGCTAGCGGGCACAGATACG.

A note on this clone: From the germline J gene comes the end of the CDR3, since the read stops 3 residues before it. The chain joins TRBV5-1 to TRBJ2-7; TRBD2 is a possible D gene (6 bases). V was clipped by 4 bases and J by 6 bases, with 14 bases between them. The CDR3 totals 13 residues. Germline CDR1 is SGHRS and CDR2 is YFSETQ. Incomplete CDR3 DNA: TGCGCCAGCAGCCCGACGACTAGTAGCGAG. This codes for CASSPTTSSE. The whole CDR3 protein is CASSPTTSSEQYF.

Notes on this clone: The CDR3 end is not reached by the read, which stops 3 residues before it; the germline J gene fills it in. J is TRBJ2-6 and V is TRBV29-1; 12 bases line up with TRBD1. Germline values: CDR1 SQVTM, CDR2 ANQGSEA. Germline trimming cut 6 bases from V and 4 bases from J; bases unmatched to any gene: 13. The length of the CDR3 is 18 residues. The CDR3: CSVGGTGGFGTGANVLTF. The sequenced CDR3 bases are TGCAGCGTGGGAGGGACAGGGGGCTTTGGAACGGGGGCCAACGTC. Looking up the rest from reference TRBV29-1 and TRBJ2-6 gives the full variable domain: SAVISQKPSRDICQRGTSLTIQCQVDSQVTMMFWYRQQPGQSLTLIATANQGSEATYESGFVIDKFPISRPNLTFSTLTVSNMSPEDSSIYLCSVGGTGGFGTGANVLTFGAGSRLTVL.

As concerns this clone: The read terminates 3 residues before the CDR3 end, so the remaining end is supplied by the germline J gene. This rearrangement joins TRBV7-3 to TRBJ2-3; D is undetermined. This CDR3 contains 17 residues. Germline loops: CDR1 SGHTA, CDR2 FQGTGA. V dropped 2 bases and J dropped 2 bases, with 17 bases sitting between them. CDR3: CASSLALDNPITDTQYF. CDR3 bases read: TGTGCCAGCAGCTTAGCGCTCGACAATCCTATCACAGATACG.

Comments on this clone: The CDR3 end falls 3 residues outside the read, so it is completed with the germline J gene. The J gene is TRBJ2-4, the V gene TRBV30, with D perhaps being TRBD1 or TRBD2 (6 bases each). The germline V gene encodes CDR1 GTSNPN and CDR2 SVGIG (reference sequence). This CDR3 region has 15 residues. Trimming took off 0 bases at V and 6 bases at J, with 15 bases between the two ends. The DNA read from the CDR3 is TGTGCCTGGAGTGTACTTGGAGGGGGAGCAAACATT. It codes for CAWSVLGGGANI. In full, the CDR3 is CAWSVLGGGANIQYF.

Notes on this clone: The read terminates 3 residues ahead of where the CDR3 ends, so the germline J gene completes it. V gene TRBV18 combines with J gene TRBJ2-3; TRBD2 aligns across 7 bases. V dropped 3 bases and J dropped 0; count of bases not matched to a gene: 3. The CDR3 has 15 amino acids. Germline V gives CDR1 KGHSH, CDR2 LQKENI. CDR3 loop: CASSPGLDSTDTQYF. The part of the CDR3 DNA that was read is TGTGCCAGCTCACCCGGACTAGATAGCACAGATACG.